The table lists the clone carrying this TCR beta chain with a few counts. Its antigen is as yet unknown. This sample was taken from a study of graft-versus-host responses after intestinal transplantation. At the level of the study: Among the recipients, all got anti-thymocyte globulin induction and then tacrolimus and steroids for about 3 years.

TCRdb keeps only in-frame clones here, not all; method: immunoSEQ multiplex PCR. In the table there are around 120,000 clones, 75% to 95% of which are singletons. V was cut by 5 bases and J by 15 bases, with 23 bases left in between. The CDR3 totals 14 residues. Germline CDR1 reads MNHEY; CDR2 reads SVGAGI. Study conclusions and caveats: Some patients had graft-donor T cell macrochimerism. In their allografts, the ratios of graft-versus-host to host-versus-graft T cell clones were high. Levels of circulating GvH clones at their peak were associated with early post-transplant HvG declines.

The material sequenced was unstimulated CD4+ T cells sorted from spleen or lymph node cells, taken before intestinal transplant. This chain uses TRBV6-5 with TRBJ1-5; TRBD1 is a possible D gene (6 bases). This clonotype was sampled from a human donor who received an intestinal transplant. The CDR3 here is CASSPSRQVGVAHF. The CDR3 DNA is TGTGCCAGCAGTCCAAGTCGACAGGTTGGGGTAGCGCATTTT.